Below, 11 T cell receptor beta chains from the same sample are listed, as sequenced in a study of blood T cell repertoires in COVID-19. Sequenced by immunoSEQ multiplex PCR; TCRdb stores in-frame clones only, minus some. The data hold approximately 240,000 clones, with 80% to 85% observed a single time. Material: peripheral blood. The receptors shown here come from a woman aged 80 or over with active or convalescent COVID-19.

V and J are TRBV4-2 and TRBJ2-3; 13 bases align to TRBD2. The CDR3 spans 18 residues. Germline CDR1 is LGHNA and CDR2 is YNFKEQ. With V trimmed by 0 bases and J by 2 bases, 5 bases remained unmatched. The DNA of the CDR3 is TGTGCCAGCAGCCAAGAGGTGGGACTAGCGGGGCCCACAGATACGCAGTATTTT. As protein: CASSQEVGLAGPTDTQYF.

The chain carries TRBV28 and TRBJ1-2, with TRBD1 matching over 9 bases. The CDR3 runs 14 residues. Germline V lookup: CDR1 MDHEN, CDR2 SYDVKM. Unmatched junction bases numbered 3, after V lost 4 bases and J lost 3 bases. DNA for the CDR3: TGTGCCAGCAGTTCTGGACAGGGGCACTATGGCTACACCTTC. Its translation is CASSSGQGHYGYTF.

For the CDR3, the DNA is TGTGCCAGCAGTTCACCCCCAGGGGCGCATGGCTACACCTTC. Encoded protein: CASSSPPGAHGYTF. The genes are TRBV28 and TRBJ1-2; tentatively, D is TRBD1 (6 bases). Trimming removed 4 bases from V and 6 bases from J, with 15 bases in between. The CDR3 consists of 14 residues. Germline assignment: CDR1 MDHEN and CDR2 SYDVKM.

The CDR3 region has the DNA TGTGCCAGCAGCTTGGTTCCTAGCCCAGATACGCAGTATTTT. Amino acids: CASSLVPSPDTQYF. This chain links TRBV5-6 with TRBJ2-3, with a tentative D call TRBD2 (5 bases). The germline gives CDR1 SGHDT, CDR2 YYEEEE. V lost 0 bases and J lost 4, with 9 bases in between. The length of the CDR3 is 14 residues.

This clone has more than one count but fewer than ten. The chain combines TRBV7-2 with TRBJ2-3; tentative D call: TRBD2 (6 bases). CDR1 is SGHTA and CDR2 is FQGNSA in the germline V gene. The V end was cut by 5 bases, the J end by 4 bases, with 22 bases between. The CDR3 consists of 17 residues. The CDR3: CASSKRVASVSSDTQYF. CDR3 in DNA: TGTGCCAGCAGCAAAAGGGTGGCTAGCGTTTCGTCAGATACGCAGTATTTT.

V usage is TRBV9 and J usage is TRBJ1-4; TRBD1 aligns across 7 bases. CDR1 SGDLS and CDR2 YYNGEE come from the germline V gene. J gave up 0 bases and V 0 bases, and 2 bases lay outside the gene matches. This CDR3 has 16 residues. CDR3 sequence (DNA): TGTGCCAGCAGCGTAGACCAGGGGGCAACTAATGAAAAACTGTTTTTT. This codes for CASSVDQGATNEKLFF. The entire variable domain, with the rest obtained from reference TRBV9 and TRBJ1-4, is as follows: DSGVTQTPKHLITATGQRVTLRCSPRSGDLSVYWYQQSLDQGLQFLIQYYNGEERAKGNILERFSAQQFPDLHSELNLSSLELGDSALYFCASSVDQGATNEKLFFGSGTQLSVL.

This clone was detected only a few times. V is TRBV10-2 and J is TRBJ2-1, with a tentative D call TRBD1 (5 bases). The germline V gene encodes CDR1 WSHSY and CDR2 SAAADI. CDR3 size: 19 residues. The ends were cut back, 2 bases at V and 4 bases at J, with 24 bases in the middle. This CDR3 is CASSESKGLQAAAYNEQFF. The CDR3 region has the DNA TGCGCCAGCAGTGAGAGCAAGGGGCTTCAGGCCGCCGCTTACAATGAGCAGTTCTTC.

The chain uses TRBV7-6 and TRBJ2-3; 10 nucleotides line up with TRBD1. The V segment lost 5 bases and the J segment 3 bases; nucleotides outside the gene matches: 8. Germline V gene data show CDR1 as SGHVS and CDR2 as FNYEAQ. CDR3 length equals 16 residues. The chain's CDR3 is CASSTPGQGRTDTQYF. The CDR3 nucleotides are TGTGCCAGCAGCACACCGGGACAGGGGAGGACAGATACGCAGTATTTT.

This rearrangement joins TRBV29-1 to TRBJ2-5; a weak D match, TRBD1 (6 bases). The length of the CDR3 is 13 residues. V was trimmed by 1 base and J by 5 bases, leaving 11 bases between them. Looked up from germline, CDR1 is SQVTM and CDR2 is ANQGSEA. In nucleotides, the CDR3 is TGCAGCGTTGAAGCAGGGGCGTGGGAGACCCAGTACTTC. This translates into CSVEAGAWETQYF.

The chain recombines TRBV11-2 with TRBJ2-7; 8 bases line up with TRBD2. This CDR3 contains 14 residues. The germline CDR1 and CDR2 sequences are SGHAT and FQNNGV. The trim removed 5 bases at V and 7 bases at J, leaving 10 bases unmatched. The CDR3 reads CASSIPGLVTEQYF. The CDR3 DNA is TGTGCCAGCAGCATTCCGGGACTAGTCACGGAGCAGTACTTC.

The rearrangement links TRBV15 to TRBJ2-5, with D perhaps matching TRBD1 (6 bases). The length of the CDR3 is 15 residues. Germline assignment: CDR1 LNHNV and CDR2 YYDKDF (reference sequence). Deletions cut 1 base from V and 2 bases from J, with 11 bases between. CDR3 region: CATSRVGQRQETQYF. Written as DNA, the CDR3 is TGTGCCACCAGCAGAGTAGGACAGCGACAAGAGACCCAGTACTTC. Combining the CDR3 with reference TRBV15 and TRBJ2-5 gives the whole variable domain DAMVIQNPRYQVTQFGKPVTLSCSQTLNHNVMYWYQQKSSQAPKLLFHYYDKDFNNEADTPDNFQSRRPNTSFCFLDIRSPGLGDTAMYLCATSRVGQRQETQYFGPGTRLLVL.